The text below deals with one T cell receptor (beta chain). Its matching antigen is unknown. The sample originates from a study of T cells in Graves' hyperthyroidism and ophthalmopathy. Using RNA transcripts as the source, TCR beta CDR3 regions were amplified. When the TCR CDR3 underwent first-round RT-PCR, the HTBI primer set was used. TCRdb analysed the multiplex PCR reads with MiXCR anew, one entry per CDR3 protein. This sample has some 500,000 distinct CDR3 sequences; 13% to 15% occur once, and the top ten carry over 15%. Study results and caveats: Also found in blood were most expanded thyroid clonotypes above 0.001. The model identified upcoming ophthalmopathy a median approximately seven months ahead of onset.

Germline CDR1 is LNHNV and CDR2 is YYDKDF (reference sequence). This CDR3 has 14 residues. Losses at the gene ends were 8 bases for V and 9 bases for J; bases not matched to a gene: 10. Patients aged 18 to 65 with hyperthyroidism were newly diagnosed, with duration under 2 months. The TCR comes from a woman aged 18 to 35 with Graves' hyperthyroidism. The J gene is TRBJ1-6, the V gene TRBV15, with 7 bases that match TRBD1. The specimen sequenced was blood. For the CDR3, the DNA is TGTGCCACCCAAGCCCAGGGGGAAGGTTCACCCCTCCACTTT. Protein: CATQAQGEGSPLHF. Full variable domain (remainder filled in from reference TRBV15 and TRBJ1-6): DAMVIQNPRYQVTQFGKPVTLSCSQTLNHNVMYWYQQKSSQAPKLLFHYYDKDFNNEADTPDNFQSRRPNTSFCFLDIRSPGLGDTAMYLCATQAQGEGSPLHFGNGTRLTVT.